The source of this T cell receptor (beta chain) is a study of blood T cell repertoires in COVID-19. Background on the study: Some COVID-19 samples were acute and others convalescent; all came from the United States, Italy and Spain. In each case, the material was cDNA or gDNA derived from T cells, B-cell-depleted T cells, or PBMCs.

CDR1 is SGHVS, CDR2 FNYEAQ, per germline. The CDR3 extends over 15 amino acids. After removal of 1 base from V and 2 bases from J, the junction contained 1 base not matched to a gene. As processed by the authors: Estimation of nucleated cell counts was performed using reference gene primer amplification. The protocol was immunoSEQ multiplex PCR, while the TCRdb copy is restricted to in-frame clones and leaves out a portion. V and J calls and clone size are those listed in that table; D and trimming were worked out from the DNA. The repertoire includes about 57,000 clones, 88% of them detected once, and approximately 5% sits in the top ten.

Sequenced input: peripheral blood. The J gene is TRBJ2-7, the V gene TRBV7-6; 11 bases agree with TRBD2. This receptor was taken from a human donor in a cohort sampled during active COVID-19. CDR3 in DNA: TGTGCCAGCAGCTTAGGACTAGCGGGGACCTACGAGCAGTACTTC. Residues: CASSLGLAGTYEQYF.